This TCR beta chain came from a study of blood T cell repertoires in COVID-19. Turning to the study itself: Acute and convalescent COVID-19 samples came from the United States, Italy and Spain.

Trimming shortened V by 6 bases and J by 7 bases, and 19 bases separated the two germline ends. Germline loops: CDR1 MNHEY, CDR2 SMNVEV (reference sequence). The CDR3 totals 14 residues. Methods used by the authors: Nucleated cell counts were estimated from reference gene primer amplification. TCRdb's table, derived via immunoSEQ multiplex PCR, lists solely in-frame clones and lacks some. The V and J calls and clone size come from that table; D and trimming were worked out from the DNA. This table holds more than 45,000 clones, about four fifths found once. The gene calls are TRBV27 and TRBJ2-7; D is perhaps TRBD2 (6 bases). The sequenced sample consisted of peripheral blood. The origin of this receptor is a human donor in a cohort sampled during active COVID-19. Written as DNA, the CDR3 is TGTGCCAGCAGCCGCGGGGTACGGGGGTGGGAGCAGTACTTC. It is translated as CASSRGVRGWEQYF.